This T cell receptor beta chain is from a study of blood T cell repertoires in COVID-19. The junction had 6 bases not matched to a gene; V was cut back by 2 bases and J by 1 base. Germline CDR1 is SGHRS and CDR2 is YFSETQ. CDR3 size: 16 residues. Clinical history reported by participants formed the basis on which cohorts were assigned. The repertoire was sequenced with immunoSEQ multiplex PCR; TCRdb's copy has only in-frame clones and lacks some. Counted here are 270,000 or so clones, approximately 90% occurring once; the ten biggest clones make up 1% to 1.5%. This chain uses TRBV5-1 with TRBJ2-1, with 7 nucleotides matching TRBD1. The clonotype comes from a woman aged 40 to 49 with acute COVID-19. Sample: PBMCs or T cells enriched from blood (not recorded which). This CDR3 reads CASSFPGQRSYNEQFF. CDR3 nucleotide sequence: TGCGCCAGCAGCTTCCCGGGACAGAGGTCCTACAATGAGCAGTTCTTC.